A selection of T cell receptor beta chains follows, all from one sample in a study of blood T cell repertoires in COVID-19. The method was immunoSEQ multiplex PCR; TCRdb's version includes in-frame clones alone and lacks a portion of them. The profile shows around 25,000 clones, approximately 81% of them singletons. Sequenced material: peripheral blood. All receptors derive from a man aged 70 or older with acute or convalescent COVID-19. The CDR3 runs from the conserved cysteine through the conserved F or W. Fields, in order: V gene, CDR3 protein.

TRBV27,CASSLAGVYGYTF
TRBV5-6,CASSLAGQGYQETQYF
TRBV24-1,CATSPGTGSTDTQYF
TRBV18,CASSPGQGANEKLFF
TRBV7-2,CASNDPGLAGGGDEQFF
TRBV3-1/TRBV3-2,CASSQVLYGYTF
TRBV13,CASSFQDSGNTIYF
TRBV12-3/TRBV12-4,CASSLSDRGIQYF
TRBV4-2,CASSQAGGTTDTQYF
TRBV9,CASSLGEVGTDTQYF
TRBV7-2,CASRPEGFKGTQYF
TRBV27,CASSTKTRGNTEAFF
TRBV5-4,CASSLDLAGAGDTQYF
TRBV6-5,CASSALPANTGELFF
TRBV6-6,CASSYPTGAYGYTF
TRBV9,CASRPRGSFYGYTF
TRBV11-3,CASSSGPLTEAFF
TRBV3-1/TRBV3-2,CASSPGQGNQPQHF
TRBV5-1,CASSLTGGGEPQHF
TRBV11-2,CASSLDGEPLETQYF
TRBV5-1,CASSLVAGGYETQYF
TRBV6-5,CASSLQGFNTGELFF
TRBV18,CASSAGTSGGVGVIGEQFF
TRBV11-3,CASSLQGSNTEAFF
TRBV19,CASTTTGGTGELFF
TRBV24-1,CATSDRTYRQGTDTQYF
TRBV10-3,CAISFPGQGVRLYF
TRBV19,CASNPVRTGENYGYTF
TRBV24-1,CATSDASGRVKGGELFF
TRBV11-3,CASSQGDSQYNEQFF
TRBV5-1,CASSLGDTSTNEKLFF
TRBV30,CAWSVQGGQPQHF
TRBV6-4,CASRLTPGGYNSPLHF
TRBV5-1,CASSGSTGRLDGYTF
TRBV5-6,CASSKVGKLFF
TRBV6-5,CASSTRLGRYEQYF
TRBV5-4,CASSLQQGAQELFF
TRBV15,CATSSDVAGGGYEQYF
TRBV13,CASSLPGADTQYF
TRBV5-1,CASSLAEAANEKLFF
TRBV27,CASWGTAPYEQYF
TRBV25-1,CASMAQGFNYGYTF
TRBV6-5,CASSTHGTSWYEQYF
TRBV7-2,CASSLASKRAEAFF
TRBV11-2,CASSLVGASAEKLFF
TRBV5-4,CASSPSGFTDTQYF
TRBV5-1,CASSLGTGVSYEQYF
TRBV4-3,CASSQDLLTSGAGDTQYF
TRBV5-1,CASSLTVTYNEQFF
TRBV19,CASSIPAGFTDTQYF
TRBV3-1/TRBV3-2,CASSPSGLADGELFF
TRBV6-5,CASSYPGVREQFF
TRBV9,CASSEGAGGPTSGRAQGDTQYF